This is a list of T cell receptor beta chains from one sample in a study of memory CD4+ T cells and cytomegalovirus serostatus. Assay: immunoSEQ multiplex PCR; the TCRdb copy retains only in-frame clones and omits some. This table holds roughly 60,000 clones, about 81% found once. Input material: memory CD4+ T cells from blood. The receptors come from an adult in good health and CMV-seronegative. Both conserved end residues are part of each CDR3. The D gene is left open where the match is weak. Rows give clone size only sometimes, using once, few, many, or a class for an expanded clone.

v_call: TRBV19
clone_size: -
d_call: -
j_call: TRBJ1-1
cdr3_aa: CASSMVGGRGGEEAFF
cdr3_nt: TGTGCCAGTAGTATGGTAGGGGGGCGGGGAGGTGAAGAAGCTTTCTTT

v_call: TRBV25-1
clone_size: few
d_call: -
j_call: TRBJ1-6
cdr3_aa: CASRETSRVNSPLHF
cdr3_nt: TGTGCCAGCAGGGAGACCTCCAGGGTGAATTCACCCCTCCACTTT

v_call: TRBV9
clone_size: -
d_call: -
j_call: TRBJ1-4
cdr3_aa: CASSVEGTENEKLFF
cdr3_nt: TGTGCCAGCAGCGTAGAGGGGACGGAGAATGAAAAACTGTTTTTT

v_call: TRBV29-1
clone_size: -
d_call: -
j_call: TRBJ1-1
cdr3_aa: CSVHLPRGRNTEAFF
cdr3_nt: TGCAGCGTTCATCTGCCGAGGGGGAGGAACACTGAAGCTTTCTTT

v_call: TRBV7-2
clone_size: once
d_call: TRBD1
j_call: TRBJ1-3
cdr3_aa: CASSADRVNTIYF
cdr3_nt: TGTGCCAGCAGCGCTGACAGGGTAAACACCATATATTTT

v_call: TRBV4-2
clone_size: -
d_call: -
j_call: TRBJ1-2
cdr3_aa: CASSQDPEVIQTGGYTF
cdr3_nt: TGTGCCAGCAGCCAAGATCCGGAAGTGATACAGACGGGTGGCTACACCTTC

v_call: TRBV7-3
clone_size: few
d_call: -
j_call: TRBJ2-7
cdr3_aa: CASSLTSGFEQYF
cdr3_nt: TGTGCCAGCAGCTTAACAAGCGGGTTCGAGCAGTACTTC

v_call: TRBV7-3
clone_size: -
d_call: TRBD2
j_call: TRBJ2-3
cdr3_aa: CASSLSGLADVGTDTQYF
cdr3_nt: TGTGCCAGCAGCCTAAGTGGACTAGCAGATGTGGGCACAGATACGCAGTATTTT

v_call: TRBV19
clone_size: -
d_call: -
j_call: TRBJ1-2
cdr3_aa: CASSIGGGRYFYGYTF
cdr3_nt: TGTGCCAGTAGTATAGGTGGAGGGCGCTACTTCTATGGCTACACCTTC

v_call: TRBV10-1
clone_size: few
d_call: TRBD2
j_call: TRBJ2-2
cdr3_aa: CAAGDSPTGELFF
cdr3_nt: TGCGCCGCGGGGGACTCTCCTACCGGGGAGCTGTTTTTT

v_call: TRBV5-8
clone_size: -
d_call: -
j_call: TRBJ1-5
cdr3_aa: CASSPRMYGGEGNQPQHF
cdr3_nt: TGTGCCAGCAGCCCCCGGATGTACGGGGGTGAGGGCAATCAGCCCCAGCATTTT

v_call: TRBV7-9
clone_size: once
d_call: TRBD2
j_call: TRBJ2-1
cdr3_aa: CASITAGVTEQFF
cdr3_nt: TGTGCCAGCATCACAGCGGGAGTGACTGAGCAGTTCTTC

v_call: TRBV12-5
clone_size: -
d_call: TRBD1
j_call: TRBJ1-2
cdr3_aa: CASGLKPPGQGWSGYTF
cdr3_nt: TGTGCTAGTGGTTTGAAACCCCCGGGACAGGGGTGGAGTGGCTACACCTTC

v_call: TRBV7-2
clone_size: few
d_call: -
j_call: TRBJ2-2
cdr3_aa: CASTRIDTGELFF
cdr3_nt: TGTGCCAGCACGAGGATAGACACCGGGGAGCTGTTTTTT

v_call: TRBV30
clone_size: -
d_call: -
j_call: TRBJ2-5
cdr3_aa: CAWKGGGETQYF
cdr3_nt: TGTGCCTGGAAGGGGGGAGGGGAGACCCAGTACTTC

v_call: TRBV28
clone_size: -
d_call: -
j_call: TRBJ2-2
cdr3_aa: CASSSGDLTGELFF
cdr3_nt: TGTGCCAGCAGTTCTGGGGACCTCACCGGGGAGCTGTTTTTT

v_call: TRBV4-3
clone_size: -
d_call: TRBD1
j_call: TRBJ1-2
cdr3_aa: CASSQVGPGQGGYGYTF
cdr3_nt: TGCGCCAGCAGCCAAGTAGGGCCGGGACAGGGGGGCTATGGCTACACCTTC

v_call: TRBV28
clone_size: -
d_call: -
j_call: TRBJ1-5
cdr3_aa: CASGRDGTNQPQHF
cdr3_nt: TGTGCCAGCGGGAGGGACGGAACCAATCAGCCCCAGCATTTT

v_call: TRBV11-2
clone_size: -
d_call: -
j_call: TRBJ2-3
cdr3_aa: CASIRGGSTDTQYF
cdr3_nt: TGTGCCAGCATTCGAGGGGGGAGCACAGATACGCAGTATTTT

v_call: TRBV2
clone_size: -
d_call: -
j_call: TRBJ1-3
cdr3_aa: CASSGPISGNTIYF
cdr3_nt: TGTGCCAGCAGTGGACCGATCTCTGGAAACACCATATATTTT

v_call: TRBV15
clone_size: -
d_call: -
j_call: TRBJ2-5
cdr3_aa: CATSRSRETQYF
cdr3_nt: TGTGCCACCAGCAGATCTCGGGAGACCCAGTACTTC

v_call: TRBV6-4
clone_size: once
d_call: -
j_call: TRBJ1-1
cdr3_aa: CASSDYQGSEAFF
cdr3_nt: TGTGCCAGCAGTGACTATCAGGGTTCTGAAGCTTTCTTT

v_call: TRBV6-5
clone_size: -
d_call: -
j_call: TRBJ2-7
cdr3_aa: CASRPTRAYEQYF
cdr3_nt: TGTGCCAGCAGGCCGACTCGCGCCTACGAGCAGTACTTC

v_call: TRBV5-1
clone_size: few
d_call: -
j_call: TRBJ1-4
cdr3_aa: CASSSNRRTKLFF
cdr3_nt: TGCGCCAGCAGCTCGAACAGGAGAACAAAACTGTTTTTT

v_call: TRBV9
clone_size: -
d_call: TRBD1
j_call: TRBJ2-1
cdr3_aa: CASSVTGASLLNEQFF
cdr3_nt: TGTGCCAGCAGCGTTACAGGGGCCTCCCTTTTGAATGAGCAGTTCTTC

v_call: TRBV10-3
clone_size: -
d_call: -
j_call: TRBJ1-2
cdr3_aa: CATSGGRDYTF
cdr3_nt: TGTGCCACCTCAGGTGGGCGGGACTACACCTTC

v_call: TRBV27
clone_size: -
d_call: TRBD2
j_call: TRBJ2-7
cdr3_aa: CASSSELTSGRSYEQYF
cdr3_nt: TGTGCCAGCAGTTCAGAATTAACTAGCGGAAGATCCTACGAGCAGTACTTC

v_call: TRBV19
clone_size: -
d_call: TRBD1
j_call: TRBJ1-5
cdr3_aa: CASSSPGDRVFYSNQPQHF
cdr3_nt: TGTGCCAGTAGTTCTCCAGGGGACAGGGTCTTTTATAGCAATCAGCCCCAGCATTTT

v_call: TRBV6-1
clone_size: -
d_call: -
j_call: TRBJ2-7
cdr3_aa: CASRPGTPYEQYF
cdr3_nt: TGTGCCAGCAGACCCGGGACCCCCTACGAGCAGTACTTC

v_call: TRBV19
clone_size: -
d_call: TRBD2
j_call: TRBJ2-1
cdr3_aa: CASSGLAGGHNEQFF
cdr3_nt: TGTGCCAGTAGCGGACTAGCGGGAGGCCACAATGAGCAGTTCTTC

v_call: TRBV5-4
clone_size: -
d_call: TRBD1
j_call: TRBJ1-3
cdr3_aa: CASSLKGGDRNTIYF
cdr3_nt: TGTGCCAGCAGCTTGAAAGGGGGCGATCGAAACACCATATATTTT

v_call: TRBV5-1
clone_size: -
d_call: -
j_call: TRBJ2-3
cdr3_aa: CASSSGHSTDTQYF
cdr3_nt: TGCGCCAGCAGCTCGGGCCATAGCACAGATACGCAGTATTTT

v_call: TRBV27
clone_size: -
d_call: TRBD2
j_call: TRBJ2-7
cdr3_aa: CASSFTSGSNYEQYF
cdr3_nt: TGTGCCAGCAGCTTTACTAGCGGATCAAACTACGAGCAGTACTTC

v_call: TRBV30
clone_size: -
d_call: -
j_call: TRBJ1-4
cdr3_aa: CAWNRGGLGEKLFF
cdr3_nt: TGTGCCTGGAACCGGGGGGGGCTTGGTGAAAAACTGTTTTTT

v_call: TRBV23-1
clone_size: -
d_call: TRBD2
j_call: TRBJ2-3
cdr3_aa: CASSPKESGREPTDTQYF
cdr3_nt: TGCGCCAGCAGTCCGAAGGAGAGCGGGAGGGAACCCACAGATACGCAGTATTTT

v_call: TRBV6-1
clone_size: -
d_call: -
j_call: TRBJ2-2
cdr3_aa: CASSALGSIGTGELFF
cdr3_nt: TGTGCCAGCAGTGCCCTCGGGAGTATCGGCACCGGGGAGCTGTTTTTT

v_call: TRBV7-9
clone_size: -
d_call: -
j_call: TRBJ1-2
cdr3_aa: CASSPKDFYGYTF
cdr3_nt: TGTGCCAGCAGCCCCAAGGATTTCTATGGCTACACCTTC

v_call: TRBV19
clone_size: -
d_call: -
j_call: TRBJ1-2
cdr3_aa: CASAPPGRTNYGYTF
cdr3_nt: TGTGCCAGTGCCCCTCCGGGGCGTACTAACTATGGCTACACCTTC

v_call: TRBV18
clone_size: -
d_call: -
j_call: TRBJ2-7
cdr3_aa: CASSPVGWEQYF
cdr3_nt: TGTGCCAGCTCACCAGTGGGCTGGGAGCAGTACTTC

v_call: TRBV19
clone_size: -
d_call: -
j_call: TRBJ2-3
cdr3_aa: CASSGSRSTDTQYF
cdr3_nt: TGTGCCAGTAGTGGATCCCGAAGCACAGATACGCAGTATTTT

v_call: TRBV27
clone_size: -
d_call: -
j_call: TRBJ2-3
cdr3_aa: CASSPFQSTDTQYF
cdr3_nt: TGTGCCAGCAGTCCCTTCCAAAGCACAGATACGCAGTATTTT

v_call: TRBV28
clone_size: -
d_call: TRBD1
j_call: TRBJ2-2
cdr3_aa: CASSLPGQGMVGELFF
cdr3_nt: TGTGCCAGCAGTCTACCGGGACAGGGAATGGTCGGGGAGCTGTTTTTT

v_call: TRBV19
clone_size: -
d_call: -
j_call: TRBJ1-5
cdr3_aa: CASSIGTVYSNQPQHF
cdr3_nt: TGTGCCAGTAGTATAGGTACGGTCTATAGCAATCAGCCCCAGCATTTT

v_call: TRBV2
clone_size: -
d_call: TRBD1
j_call: TRBJ1-2
cdr3_aa: CATGDRGVSGYTF
cdr3_nt: TGTGCCACCGGGGACAGGGGCGTCTCTGGCTACACCTTC

v_call: TRBV5-1
clone_size: -
d_call: -
j_call: TRBJ1-1
cdr3_aa: CASSLARPELTEAFF
cdr3_nt: TGCGCCAGCAGCTTGGCCCGCCCTGAACTGACTGAAGCTTTCTTT

v_call: TRBV5-5
clone_size: -
d_call: TRBD1
j_call: TRBJ1-5
cdr3_aa: CASSTTGTGVNQPQHF
cdr3_nt: TGTGCCAGCAGCACTACCGGGACAGGAGTCAATCAGCCCCAGCATTTT

v_call: TRBV18
clone_size: -
d_call: -
j_call: TRBJ2-7
cdr3_aa: CASSPQPWGGYEQYF
cdr3_nt: TGTGCCAGCTCACCCCAACCCTGGGGAGGCTACGAGCAGTACTTC

v_call: TRBV11-3
clone_size: -
d_call: -
j_call: TRBJ2-1
cdr3_aa: CASSESRGSNEQFF
cdr3_nt: TGTGCCAGCAGCGAGAGTAGAGGTAGCAATGAGCAGTTCTTC

v_call: TRBV18
clone_size: -
d_call: TRBD2
j_call: TRBJ2-5
cdr3_aa: CASSPNKAGRAQETQYF
cdr3_nt: TGTGCCAGCTCACCAAACAAGGCCGGGAGGGCCCAAGAGACCCAGTACTTC

v_call: TRBV2
clone_size: -
d_call: TRBD1
j_call: TRBJ2-2
cdr3_aa: CASQLGSGGPGELFF
cdr3_nt: TGTGCCAGCCAACTTGGATCAGGGGGCCCCGGGGAGCTGTTTTTT

v_call: TRBV29-1
clone_size: -
d_call: TRBD2
j_call: TRBJ2-7
cdr3_aa: CSVGTSRYEQYF
cdr3_nt: TGCAGCGTTGGGACTAGCAGGTACGAGCAGTACTTC

v_call: TRBV11-3
clone_size: -
d_call: -
j_call: TRBJ2-7
cdr3_aa: CASSGGRTPVSYEQYF
cdr3_nt: TGTGCCAGCAGCGGGGGGAGGACTCCAGTCTCCTACGAGCAGTACTTC